This T cell receptor (beta chain) was found in a study of blood T cell repertoires in COVID-19. The overall study: The cDNA or gDNA used as material had been derived from T cells, B-cell-depleted T cells, or PBMCs.

As handled by the study authors: Amplification with reference gene primers provided the estimates of nucleated cell counts. TCRdb's copy holds only in-frame clones and misses some; the assay was immunoSEQ multiplex PCR. V and J calls and clone size come straight from that table; D and trimming were deduced from the DNA. This sample has some 54,000 clones, with roughly 87% found just once. V lost 10 bases to trimming and J lost 1 base, with 16 bases between them. The CDR3 is 14 residues long. Germline CDR1 reads LNHNV; CDR2 reads YYDKDF (reference sequence). The TCR sequence derives from an older woman with acute or convalescent COVID-19. The chain recombines TRBV15 with TRBJ1-1; D possibly corresponds to TRBD1 (5 bases). The sequenced material came from peripheral blood. As DNA, the CDR3 is TGTGCCAGCAGATTGGGAGGGACGAACACTGAAGCTTTCTTT. It translates to CASRLGGTNTEAFF.